This T cell receptor beta chain was documented in a study of T cell changes during pregnancy in multiple sclerosis. CDR1 is SEHNR, CDR2 FQNEAQ, per germline (reference sequence). The CDR3 contains 13 residues. A remark on this clone: Compared with germline, one end of the junction differs, possibly owing to a read error.

Profiled with immunoSEQ multiplex PCR; TCRdb holds only in-frame clones, not every one. This table holds tens of thousands of clones, over 90% found once. V usage is TRBV7-9 and J usage is TRBJ2-2; weak D call: TRBD2 (5 bases). This clonotype was obtained from a female donor with multiple sclerosis, enrolled in a pregnancy study. Sample: peripheral blood, taken in the first trimester of pregnancy. The CDR3 sequence is CASSSYRAGELCF. CDR3 DNA: TGTGCCAGCAGCTCCTACCGGGCCGGGGAGCTGTGTTTT.